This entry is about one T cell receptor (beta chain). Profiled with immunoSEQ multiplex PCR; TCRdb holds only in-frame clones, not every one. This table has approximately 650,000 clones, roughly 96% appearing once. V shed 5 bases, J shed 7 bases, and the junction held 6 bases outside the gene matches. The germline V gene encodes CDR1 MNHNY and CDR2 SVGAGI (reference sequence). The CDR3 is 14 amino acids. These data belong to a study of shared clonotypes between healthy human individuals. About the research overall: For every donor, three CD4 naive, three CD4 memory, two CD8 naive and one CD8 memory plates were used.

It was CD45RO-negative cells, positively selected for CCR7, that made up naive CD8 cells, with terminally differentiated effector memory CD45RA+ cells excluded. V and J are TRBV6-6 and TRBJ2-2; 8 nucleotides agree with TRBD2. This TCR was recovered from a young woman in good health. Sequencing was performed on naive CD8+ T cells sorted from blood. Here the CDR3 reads CASSVAGLVGELFF. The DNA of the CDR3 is TGTGCCAGCAGTGTAGCGGGATTAGTCGGGGAGCTGTTTTTT.